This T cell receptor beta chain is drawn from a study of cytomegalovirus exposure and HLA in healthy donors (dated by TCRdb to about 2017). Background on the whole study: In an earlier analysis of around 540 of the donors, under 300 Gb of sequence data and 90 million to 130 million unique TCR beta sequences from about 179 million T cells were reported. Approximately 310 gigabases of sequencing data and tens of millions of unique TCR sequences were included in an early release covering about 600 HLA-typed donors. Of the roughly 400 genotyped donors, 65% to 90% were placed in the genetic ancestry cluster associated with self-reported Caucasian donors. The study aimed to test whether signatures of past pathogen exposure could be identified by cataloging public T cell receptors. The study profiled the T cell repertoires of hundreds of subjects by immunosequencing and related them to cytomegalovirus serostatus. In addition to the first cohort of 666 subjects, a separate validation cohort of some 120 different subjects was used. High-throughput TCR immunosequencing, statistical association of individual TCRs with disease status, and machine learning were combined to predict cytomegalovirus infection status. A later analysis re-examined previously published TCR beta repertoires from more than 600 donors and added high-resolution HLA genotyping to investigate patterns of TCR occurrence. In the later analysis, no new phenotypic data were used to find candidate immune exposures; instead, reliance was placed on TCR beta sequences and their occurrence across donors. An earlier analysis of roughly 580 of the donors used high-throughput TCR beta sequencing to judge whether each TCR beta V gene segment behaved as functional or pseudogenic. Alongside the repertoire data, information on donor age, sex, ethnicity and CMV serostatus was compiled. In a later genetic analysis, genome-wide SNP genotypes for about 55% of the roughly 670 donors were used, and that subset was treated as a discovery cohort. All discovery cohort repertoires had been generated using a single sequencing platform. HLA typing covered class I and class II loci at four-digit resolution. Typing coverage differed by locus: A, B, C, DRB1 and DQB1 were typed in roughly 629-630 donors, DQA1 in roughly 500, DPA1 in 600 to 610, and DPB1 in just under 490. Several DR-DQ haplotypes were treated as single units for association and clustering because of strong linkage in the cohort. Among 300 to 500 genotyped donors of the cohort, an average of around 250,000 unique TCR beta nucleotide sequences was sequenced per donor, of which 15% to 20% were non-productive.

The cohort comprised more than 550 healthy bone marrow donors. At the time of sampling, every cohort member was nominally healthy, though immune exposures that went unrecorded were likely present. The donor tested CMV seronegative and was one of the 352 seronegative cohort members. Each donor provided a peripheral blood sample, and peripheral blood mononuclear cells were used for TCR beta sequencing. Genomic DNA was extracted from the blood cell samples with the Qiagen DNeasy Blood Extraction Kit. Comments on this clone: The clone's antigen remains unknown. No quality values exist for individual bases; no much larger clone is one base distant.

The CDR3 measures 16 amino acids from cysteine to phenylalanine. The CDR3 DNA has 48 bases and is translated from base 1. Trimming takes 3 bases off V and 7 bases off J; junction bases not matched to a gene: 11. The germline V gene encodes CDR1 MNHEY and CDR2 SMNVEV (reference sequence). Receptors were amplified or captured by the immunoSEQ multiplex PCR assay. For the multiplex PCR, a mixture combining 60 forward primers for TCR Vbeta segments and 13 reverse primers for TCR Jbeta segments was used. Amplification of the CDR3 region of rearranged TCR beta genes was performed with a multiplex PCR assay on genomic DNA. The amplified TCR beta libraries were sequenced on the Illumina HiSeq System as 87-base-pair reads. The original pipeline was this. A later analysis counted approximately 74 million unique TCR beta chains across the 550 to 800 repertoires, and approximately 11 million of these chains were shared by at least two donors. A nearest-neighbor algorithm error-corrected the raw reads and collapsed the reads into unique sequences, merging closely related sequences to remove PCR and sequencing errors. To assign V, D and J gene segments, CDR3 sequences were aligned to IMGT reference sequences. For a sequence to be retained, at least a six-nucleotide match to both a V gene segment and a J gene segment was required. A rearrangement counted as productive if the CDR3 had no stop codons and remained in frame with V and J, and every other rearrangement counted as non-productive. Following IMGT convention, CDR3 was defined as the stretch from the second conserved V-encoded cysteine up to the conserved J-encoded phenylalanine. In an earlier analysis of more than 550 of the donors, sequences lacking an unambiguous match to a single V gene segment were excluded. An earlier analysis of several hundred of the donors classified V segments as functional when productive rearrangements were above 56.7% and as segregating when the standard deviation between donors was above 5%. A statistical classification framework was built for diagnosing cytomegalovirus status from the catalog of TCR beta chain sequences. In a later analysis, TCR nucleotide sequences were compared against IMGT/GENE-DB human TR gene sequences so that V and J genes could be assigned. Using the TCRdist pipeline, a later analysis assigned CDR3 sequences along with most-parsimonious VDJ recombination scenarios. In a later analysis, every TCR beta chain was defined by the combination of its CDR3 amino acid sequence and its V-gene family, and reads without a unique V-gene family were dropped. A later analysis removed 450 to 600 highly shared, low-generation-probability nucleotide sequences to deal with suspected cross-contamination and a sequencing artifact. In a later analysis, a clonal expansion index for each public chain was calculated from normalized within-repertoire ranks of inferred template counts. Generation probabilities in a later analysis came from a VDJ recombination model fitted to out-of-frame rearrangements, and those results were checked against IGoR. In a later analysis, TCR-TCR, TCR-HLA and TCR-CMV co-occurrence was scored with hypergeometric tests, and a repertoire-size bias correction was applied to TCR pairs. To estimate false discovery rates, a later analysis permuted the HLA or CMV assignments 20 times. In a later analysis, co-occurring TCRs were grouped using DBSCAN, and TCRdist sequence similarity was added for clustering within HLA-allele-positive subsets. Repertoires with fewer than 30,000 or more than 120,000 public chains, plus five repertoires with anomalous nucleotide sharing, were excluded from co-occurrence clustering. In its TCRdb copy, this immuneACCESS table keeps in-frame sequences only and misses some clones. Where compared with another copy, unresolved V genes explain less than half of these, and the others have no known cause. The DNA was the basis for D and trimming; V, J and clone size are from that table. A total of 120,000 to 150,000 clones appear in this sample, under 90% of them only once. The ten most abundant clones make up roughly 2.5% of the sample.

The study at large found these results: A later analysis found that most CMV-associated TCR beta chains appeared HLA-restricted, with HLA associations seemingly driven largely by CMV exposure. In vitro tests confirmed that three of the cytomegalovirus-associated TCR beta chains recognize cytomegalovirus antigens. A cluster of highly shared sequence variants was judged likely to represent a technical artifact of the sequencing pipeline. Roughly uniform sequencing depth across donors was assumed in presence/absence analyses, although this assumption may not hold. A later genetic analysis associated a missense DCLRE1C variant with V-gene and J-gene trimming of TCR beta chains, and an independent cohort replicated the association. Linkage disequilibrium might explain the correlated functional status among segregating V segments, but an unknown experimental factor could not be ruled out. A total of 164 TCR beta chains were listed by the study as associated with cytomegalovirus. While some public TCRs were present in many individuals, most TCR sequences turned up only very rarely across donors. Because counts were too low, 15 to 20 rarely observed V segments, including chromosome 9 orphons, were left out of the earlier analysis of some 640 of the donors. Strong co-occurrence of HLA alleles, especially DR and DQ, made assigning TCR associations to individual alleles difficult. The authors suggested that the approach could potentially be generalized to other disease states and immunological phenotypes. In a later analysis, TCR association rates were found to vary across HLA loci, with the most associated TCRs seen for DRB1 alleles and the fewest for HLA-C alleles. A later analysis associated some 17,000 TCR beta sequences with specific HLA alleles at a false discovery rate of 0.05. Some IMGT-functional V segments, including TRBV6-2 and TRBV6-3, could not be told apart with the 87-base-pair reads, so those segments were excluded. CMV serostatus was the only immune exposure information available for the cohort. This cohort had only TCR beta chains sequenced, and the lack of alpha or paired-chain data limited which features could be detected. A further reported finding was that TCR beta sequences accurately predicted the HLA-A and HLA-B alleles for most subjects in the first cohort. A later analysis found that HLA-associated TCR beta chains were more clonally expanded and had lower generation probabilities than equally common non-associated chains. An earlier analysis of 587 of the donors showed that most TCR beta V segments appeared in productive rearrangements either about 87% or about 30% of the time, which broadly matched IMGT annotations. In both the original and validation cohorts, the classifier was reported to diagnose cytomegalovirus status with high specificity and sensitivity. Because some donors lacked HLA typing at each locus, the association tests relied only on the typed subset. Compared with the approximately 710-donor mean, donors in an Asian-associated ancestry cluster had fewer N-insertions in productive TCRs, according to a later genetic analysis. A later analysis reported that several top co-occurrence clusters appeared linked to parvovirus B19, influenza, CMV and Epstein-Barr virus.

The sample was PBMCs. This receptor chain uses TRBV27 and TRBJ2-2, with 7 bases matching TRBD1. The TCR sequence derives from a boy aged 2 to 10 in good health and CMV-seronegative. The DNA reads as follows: TGTGCCAGCAGTTTGGTGGGACAGAGGAAAGGCGGGGAGCTGTTTTTT. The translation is CASSLVGQRKGGELFF.